This TCR beta chain was sequenced in a study of shared clonotypes between healthy human individuals. Study-level results: As a rule, naive subsets had a larger estimated richness than memory subsets. Non-shared clonotypes displayed generation probabilities falling below those of clonotypes present in all four donors. Around 5% was the fraction of naive CD4 clonotypes found shared across a handful of donors.

For sorted subsets, about 190 ng DNA per replicate equaled 30,000 or so T cell genomes. Sequencing used immunoSEQ multiplex PCR; TCRdb keeps in-frame clones, though not all of them. The sample lists fewer than 2.5 million clones, approximately 93% occurring once. Of note for this clone: The antigen is not known.

This CDR3 region has 17 residues. The germline V gene has CDR1 LGHNA and CDR2 YNFKEQ. J was trimmed by 0 bases and V by 1 base; bases with no gene match: 5. The sequencing input was naive CD4+ T cells from PBMCs. Indicated subset: CD45RA+ positively selected. The J gene is TRBJ2-5, the V gene TRBV4-2; 10 nucleotides agree with TRBD2. This TCR came from a man aged 18 to 30 in good health. Some clones in this sample may be carry-over from other donors' samples. CDR3 nucleotide sequence: TGTGCCAGCAGCCAAGGGAGCGGGAGGGTCCACCAAGAGACCCAGTACTTC. Protein sequence: CASSQGSGRVHQETQYF.